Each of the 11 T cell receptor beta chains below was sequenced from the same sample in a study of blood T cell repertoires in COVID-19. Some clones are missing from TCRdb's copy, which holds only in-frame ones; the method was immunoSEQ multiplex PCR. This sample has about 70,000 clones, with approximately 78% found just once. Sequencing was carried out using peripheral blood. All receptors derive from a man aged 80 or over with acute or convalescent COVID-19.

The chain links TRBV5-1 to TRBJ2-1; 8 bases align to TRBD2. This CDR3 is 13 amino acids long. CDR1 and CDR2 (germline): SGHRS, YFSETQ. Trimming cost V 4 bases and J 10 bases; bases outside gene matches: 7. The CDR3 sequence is CASSPGTRGEQFF. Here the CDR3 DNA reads TGCGCCAGCAGCCCGGGGACTAGAGGAGAGCAGTTCTTC.

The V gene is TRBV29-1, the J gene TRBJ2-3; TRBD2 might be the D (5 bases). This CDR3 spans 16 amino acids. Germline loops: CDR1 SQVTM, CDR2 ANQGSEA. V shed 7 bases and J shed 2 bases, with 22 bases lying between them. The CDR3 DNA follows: TGCAGCGCCCCTAGGGAGAACGAATACCCCACAGATACGCAGTATTTT. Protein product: CSAPRENEYPTDTQYF.

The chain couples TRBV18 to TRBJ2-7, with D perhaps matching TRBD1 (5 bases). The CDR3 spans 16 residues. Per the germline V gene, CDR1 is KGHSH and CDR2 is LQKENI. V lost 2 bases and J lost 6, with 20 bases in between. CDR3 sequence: CASSPSPGQGGSEQYF. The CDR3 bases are TGTGCCAGCTCACCATCCCCGGGTCAGGGTGGAAGCGAGCAGTACTTC.

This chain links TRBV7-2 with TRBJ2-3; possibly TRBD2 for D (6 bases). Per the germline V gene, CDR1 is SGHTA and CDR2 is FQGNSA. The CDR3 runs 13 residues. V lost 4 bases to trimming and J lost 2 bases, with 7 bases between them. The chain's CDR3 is CASSSDYTDTQYF. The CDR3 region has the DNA TGTGCCAGCAGCTCGGACTACACAGATACGCAGTATTTT.

The CDR3 DNA sequence: TGTGCCAGCAGTTACTCCACGGTCGAGGGCTATGGCTACACCTTC. It codes for CASSYSTVEGYGYTF. The chain links TRBV6-2 or TRBV6-3 to TRBJ1-2; D is unresolved. The CDR3 has 15 amino acids. Germline V gives CDR1 MNHEY, CDR2 SVGEGT. Trimming stripped 0 bases from V and 4 bases from J, with 12 bases between.

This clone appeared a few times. The CDR3 DNA reads as TGTGCCAGCAGCGTTGGTAGATACAATGAGCAGTTCTTC. It encodes CASSVGRYNEQFF. The chain carries TRBV9 and TRBJ2-1, with no clear D. The CDR3 consists of 13 residues. The germline gives CDR1 SGDLS, CDR2 YYNGEE. V was cut by 2 bases and J by 4 bases, with 7 bases left in between. The full variable domain, its missing parts supplied by reference TRBV9 and TRBJ2-1, is DSGVTQTPKHLITATGQRVTLRCSPRSGDLSVYWYQQSLDQGLQFLIQYYNGEERAKGNILERFSAQQFPDLHSELNLSSLELGDSALYFCASSVGRYNEQFFGPGTRLTVL.

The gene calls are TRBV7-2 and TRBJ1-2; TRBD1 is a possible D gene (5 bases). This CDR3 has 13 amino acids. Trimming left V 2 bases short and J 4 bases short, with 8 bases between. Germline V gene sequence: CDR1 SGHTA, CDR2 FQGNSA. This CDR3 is CASSLPGLYGYTF. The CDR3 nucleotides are TGTGCCAGCAGCTTACCAGGGCTCTATGGCTACACCTTC.

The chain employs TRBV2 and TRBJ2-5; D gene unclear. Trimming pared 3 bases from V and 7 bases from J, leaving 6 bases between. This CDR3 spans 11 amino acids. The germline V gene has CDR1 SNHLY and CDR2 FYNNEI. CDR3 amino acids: CASSEVATQYF. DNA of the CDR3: TGTGCCAGCAGTGAGGTGGCGACCCAGTACTTC.

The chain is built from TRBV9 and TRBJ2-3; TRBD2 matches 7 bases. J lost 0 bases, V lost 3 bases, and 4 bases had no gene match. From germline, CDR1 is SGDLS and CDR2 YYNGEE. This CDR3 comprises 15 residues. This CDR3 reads CASSDREASTDTQYF. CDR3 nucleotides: TGTGCCAGCAGCGATCGGGAGGCTAGCACAGATACGCAGTATTTT.

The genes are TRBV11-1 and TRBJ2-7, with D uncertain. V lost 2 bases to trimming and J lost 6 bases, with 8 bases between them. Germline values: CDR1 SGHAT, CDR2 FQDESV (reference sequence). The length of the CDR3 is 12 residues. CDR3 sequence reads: CASSLSSGEQYF. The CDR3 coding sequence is TGTGCCAGCAGCTTATCGTCGGGCGAGCAGTACTTC.

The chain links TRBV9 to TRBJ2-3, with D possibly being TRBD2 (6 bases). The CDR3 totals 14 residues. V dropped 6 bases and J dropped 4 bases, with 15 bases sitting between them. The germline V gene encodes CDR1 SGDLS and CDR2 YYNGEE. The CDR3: CASTGLSGPDTQYF. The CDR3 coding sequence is TGTGCCAGCACGGGACTCAGCGGCCCAGATACGCAGTATTTT. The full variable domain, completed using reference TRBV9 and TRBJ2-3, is DSGVTQTPKHLITATGQRVTLRCSPRSGDLSVYWYQQSLDQGLQFLIQYYNGEERAKGNILERFSAQQFPDLHSELNLSSLELGDSALYFCASTGLSGPDTQYFGPGTRLTVL.